This TCR beta chain was identified in a study of regulatory T cells in long-lasting Graves disease. This clonotype was found many times. Time point denoted: newly diagnosed GD, antithyroid drugs for less than 3 months. RNA from PBMCs was the source of the TCR library. Germline trimming cut 4 bases from V and 7 bases from J; bases unmatched to any gene: 9. This CDR3 region has 14 residues. Germline values: CDR1 SGHRS, CDR2 YFSETQ. Building the TCR beta libraries relied on iRepertoire HTBI primers, and CDR3 regions underwent Arm-PCR. Each CDR3 protein is one row after TCRdb ran MiXCR on the multiplex PCR reads. The table lists about 420,000 distinct CDR3 sequences, 16% of them singletons. These same data were also listed under a study on T cells in Graves' hyperthyroidism and ophthalmopathy. That source reports: During a first-round RT-PCR of the TCR CDR3, the HTBI primer set was used.

V is TRBV5-1 and J is TRBJ2-7; 9 positions agree with TRBD1. This sample comprised peripheral blood mononuclear cells (PBMCs), obtained at new diagnosis, from a patient treated with antithyroid drugs. The receptor was isolated from a woman in her late teens or twenties with Graves disease. For the CDR3, the DNA is TGCGCCAGCAGCCCCGGGACAGGGACGGGGGAGCAGTACTTC. This translates into CASSPGTGTGEQYF. Looking up the rest from reference TRBV5-1 and TRBJ2-7 gives the full variable domain: KAGVTQTPRYLIKTRGQQVTLSCSPISGHRSVSWYQQTPGQGLQFLFEYFSETQRNKGNFPGRFSGRQFSNSRSEMNVSTLELGDSALYLCASSPGTGTGEQYFGPGTRLTVT.